This T cell receptor beta chain emerged from a study of shared clonotypes between healthy human individuals. This table comes from immunoSEQ multiplex PCR, and its TCRdb copy is limited to in-frame clones, with some not included. The data hold roughly 520,000 clones, with roughly 95% observed a single time. J lost 0 bases, V lost 4 bases, and 6 bases had no gene match. There are 16 residues in the CDR3. Germline V gene sequence: CDR1 LNHDA, CDR2 SQIVND (reference sequence). The chain carries TRBV19 and TRBJ2-3; 8 bases fit TRBD1. The sequenced sample consisted of naive CD4+ T cells sorted from blood. As for subset: CD45RA+ positively selected. This sequence originates from a woman aged 30 to 39 in good health. CDR3 coding DNA: TGTGCCAGTAGTACGGGGACAGGACTAAGCACAGATACGCAGTATTTT. The encoded protein is CASSTGTGLSTDTQYF. Combining the CDR3 with reference TRBV19 and TRBJ2-3 gives the whole variable domain DGGITQSPKYLFRKEGQNVTLSCEQNLNHDAMYWYRQDPGQGLRLIYYSQIVNDFQKGDIAEGYSVSREKKESFPLTVTSAQKNPTAFYLCASSTGTGLSTDTQYFGPGTRLTVL.